These T cell receptor beta chains were read from a single sample in a study of radiotherapy plus CTLA-4 blockade in lung cancer. Measured with immunoSEQ multiplex PCR; TCRdb has only the in-frame clones, and not every one. The sample has 45,000 to 55,000 clones; 65% to 80% are singletons. The sample was peripheral blood, taken from a patient treated with radiotherapy plus ipilimumab. Source of these receptors: a human donor with non-small cell lung cancer who had a partial response to radiotherapy plus ipilimumab. The CDR3 runs from the conserved cysteine through the conserved F or W. A D gene is named only where the DNA matches it firmly. A clone size is listed for some rows: how often the clone was seen (once, few, many), or a class if it is expanded.

D	V	size	J	CDR3	DNA
NA	TRBV6-5	NA	TRBJ1-2	CASRRGNRGVHTF	TGTGCCAGCAGGAGAGGAAACCGGGGAGTCCACACCTTC
NA	TRBV6-1	NA	TRBJ1-5	CASISQGLGPQHF	TGTGCCAGCATCTCCCAGGGCCTCGGGCCCCAGCATTTT
NA	TRBV5-1	NA	TRBJ1-1	CASSSSTGPSRTEAFF	TGCGCCAGCAGCTCCTCAACGGGTCCTTCTCGAACTGAAGCTTTCTTT
NA	TRBV5-1	few	TRBJ1-5	CASSLGAGTHSNQPQHF	TGCGCCAGCAGCTTGGGTGCAGGTACCCATAGCAATCAGCCCCAGCATTTT
TRBD2	TRBV2	NA	TRBJ2-3	CASSGLAGGPGTDTQYF	TGTGCCAGCAGTGGGCTAGCGGGGGGGCCGGGCACAGATACGCAGTATTTT
NA	TRBV10-1	once	TRBJ2-3	CASSESFRGDTQYF	TGCGCCAGCAGTGAGTCGTTCCGGGGAGATACGCAGTATTTT
NA	TRBV7-9	NA	TRBJ2-1	CASSSPAGAYEQFF	TGTGCCAGCAGCTCCCCGGCAGGGGCATATGAGCAGTTCTTC
TRBD2	TRBV9	NA	TRBJ2-7	CASSPSGGTGYEQYF	TGTGCCAGCAGTCCTAGCGGGGGGACGGGGTACGAGCAGTACTTC
NA	TRBV6-1	many	TRBJ1-5	CASSEVGGFNQPQHF	TGTGCCAGCAGTGAAGTGGGGGGATTCAATCAGCCCCAGCATTTT
NA	TRBV28	NA	TRBJ2-7	CASSPYPGPSYEQYF	TGTGCCAGCAGTCCTTACCCAGGGCCCTCCTACGAGCAGTACTTC
NA	TRBV6-1	few	TRBJ1-5	CASSQLRVDQPQHF	TGTGCCAGCAGTCAGCTCAGGGTTGATCAGCCCCAGCATTTT
NA	TRBV19	NA	TRBJ2-5	CASSTQQGRETQYF	TGTGCCAGTAGTACCCAACAGGGTCGGGAGACCCAGTACTTC
NA	TRBV19	NA	TRBJ1-2	CASSIAAGGLYGYTF	TGTGCCAGTAGTATCGCGGCAGGCGGGTTGTATGGCTACACCTTC
NA	TRBV7-2	NA	TRBJ1-1	CASSRPGGATEAFF	TGTGCCAGCAGCCGCCCGGGGGGTGCCACTGAAGCTTTCTTT
TRBD1	TRBV7-3	NA	TRBJ2-2	CASSSRTGMTGELFF	TGTGCCAGCAGCTCGCGGACAGGGATGACCGGGGAGCTGTTTTTT
NA	TRBV11-2	NA	TRBJ2-7	CASSLELTRGYEQYF	TGTGCCAGCAGCTTAGAACTAACAAGAGGGTACGAGCAGTACTTC
TRBD1	TRBV6-5	NA	TRBJ1-3	CASSYRDSYSGNTIYF	TGTGCCAGCAGTTACCGGGACAGTTACTCTGGAAACACCATATATTTT
TRBD1	TRBV7-2	NA	TRBJ1-2	CASSLRGTTGNYGYTF	TGTGCCAGCAGCTTAAGGGGTACGACAGGGAACTATGGCTACACCTTC
TRBD2	TRBV18	once	TRBJ2-3	CASSPLLAGGQGRDTDTQYF	TGTGCCAGCTCACCGTTACTAGCGGGGGGGCAAGGTCGTGATACAGATACGCAGTATTTT
TRBD1	TRBV19	NA	TRBJ1-2	CASNRQGTYGYTF	TGTGCCAGTAACAGACAGGGTACCTATGGCTACACCTTC
NA	TRBV7-6	once	TRBJ2-3	CASSLAPSPSSGTQYF	TGTGCCAGCAGCTTAGCCCCGAGTCCATCGTCCGGTACGCAGTATTTT
TRBD1	TRBV9	NA	TRBJ2-5	CASSVCGQGLQETQYF	TGTGCCAGCAGCGTATGTGGACAGGGCCTACAAGAGACCCAGTACTTC
TRBD2	TRBV9	NA	TRBJ2-3	CASSVDATSGGSPTDTQYF	TGTGCCAGCAGCGTGGATGCTACTAGCGGGGGTTCCCCCACAGATACGCAGTATTTT
NA	TRBV29-1	NA	TRBJ2-3	CSVDPGLPSTDTQYF	TGCAGCGTTGACCCGGGACTTCCGAGCACAGATACGCAGTATTTT
NA	TRBV2	NA	TRBJ1-4	CASSETATNEKLFF	TGTGCCAGCAGTGAGACAGCAACTAATGAAAAACTGTTTTTT
NA	TRBV19	few	TRBJ2-7	CASSETGTFSGQYF	TGTGCCAGTAGCGAGACAGGGACTTTTTCCGGGCAGTACTTC
NA	TRBV6-5	few	TRBJ1-3	CASSYTGSGNTIYF	TGTGCCAGCAGTTACACGGGCTCTGGAAACACCATATATTTT
NA	TRBV7-9	NA	TRBJ1-1	CASSSYNSMNTEAFF	TGTGCCAGCAGCTCGTACAACAGTATGAACACTGAAGCTTTCTTT
NA	TRBV27	NA	TRBJ2-1	CASRRPKLYNEQFF	TGTGCCAGCAGGAGACCCAAACTATACAATGAGCAGTTCTTC
TRBD1	TRBV5-1	NA	TRBJ2-3	CASSSDRGADTQYF	TGCGCCAGCAGCTCGGACAGGGGCGCAGATACGCAGTATTTT